This section outlines one T cell receptor (beta chain) sequence together with its context. Its antigen remains unidentified. The data were produced by immunoSEQ multiplex PCR, yet TCRdb's version contains in-frame clones alone and is incomplete. Of roughly 690 clones listed, approximately 92% are singletons. The data were taken from a study of chemoradiotherapy in HPV16-positive cancers. Study as a whole: Two HPV16-positive patients' cells yielded candidate HPV-specific clones and common motifs. Regarding the study as a whole: Non-HPV-specific T cells did not expand in tumors during treatment, whereas candidate HPV-specific clones and E7-related motifs did. Better recurrence-free survival went with HPV-responsive T-cell expansion in HPV16-positive patients. Only a couple of HPV16-positive patients supplied the functional HPV-specificity definition.

Germline values: CDR1 MDHEN, CDR2 SYDVKM. J gave up 3 bases and V 3 bases, and 5 bases lay outside the gene matches. CDR3 length: 14 residues. The TCR was taken from a human donor with HPV-associated anogenital cancer. The sequencing here drew on tumor tissue, taken from a patient who underwent chemoradiotherapy. The chain joins TRBV28 to TRBJ2-7; 7 positions agree with TRBD1. CDR3 DNA: TGTGCCAGCAGTTTGAGGGACAGTTACTACGAGCAGTACTTC. Protein sequence: CASSLRDSYYEQYF.